The entry that follows covers one T cell receptor (beta chain) sequence. Per the authors' pipeline: Amplified reference gene primers provided the basis for estimating nucleated cell counts. TCRdb's table, derived via immunoSEQ multiplex PCR, lists solely in-frame clones and lacks some. The DNA gave D and trimming, while V, J and clone size come from that table. The sample contains 200,000 to 300,000 clones, roughly nine tenths of which appear only once. The V gene's germline CDR1 is MNHEY and CDR2 SVGEGT. This CDR3 region has 14 residues. Trimming removed 2 bases at V and 4 bases at J, with 9 bases between. These data belong to a study of blood T cell repertoires in COVID-19. For the study at large: The origin of the acute and convalescent COVID-19 samples was the United States, Italy and Spain. Sources were T cells, B-cell-depleted T cells, or PBMCs; the material itself was cDNA or gDNA.

The J gene is TRBJ1-5, the V gene TRBV6-2 or TRBV6-3; D ambiguous. This sequence originates from a man aged 18 to 35 with active or convalescent COVID-19. Sequencing was done on a sample of peripheral blood. CDR3 amino acids: CASSYPRSNQPQHF. CDR3 coding DNA: TGTGCCAGCAGTTACCCGAGGAGTAATCAGCCCCAGCATTTT.